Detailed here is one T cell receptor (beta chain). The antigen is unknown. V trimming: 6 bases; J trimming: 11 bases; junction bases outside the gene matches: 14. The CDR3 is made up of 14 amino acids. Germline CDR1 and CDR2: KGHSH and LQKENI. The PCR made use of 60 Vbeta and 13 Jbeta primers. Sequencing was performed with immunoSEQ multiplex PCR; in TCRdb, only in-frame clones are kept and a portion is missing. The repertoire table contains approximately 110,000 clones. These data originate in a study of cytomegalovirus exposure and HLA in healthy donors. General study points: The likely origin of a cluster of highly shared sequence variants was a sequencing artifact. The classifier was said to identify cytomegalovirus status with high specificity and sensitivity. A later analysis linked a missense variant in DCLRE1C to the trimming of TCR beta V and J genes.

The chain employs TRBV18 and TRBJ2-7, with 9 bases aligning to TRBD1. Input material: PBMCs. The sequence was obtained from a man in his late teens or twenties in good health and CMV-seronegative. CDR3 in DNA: TGTGCCAGCTCGCTTAGTGAAACCGGGACAGGGAAGTACTTC. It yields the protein CASSLSETGTGKYF.